This T cell receptor (beta chain) appears in the sequencing data of a study of shared clonotypes between healthy human individuals. Study-level points and caveats: Large depth notwithstanding, sorted-subset sequencing proved incomplete by rarefaction.

The germline V and J ends were trimmed by 4 bases and 4 bases, with 13 bases remaining between them. The germline V gene encodes CDR1 MNHNS and CDR2 SASEGT. The CDR3 spans 14 residues. Note on this clone: Its antigen is not identified.

Donors had no recently reported acute infections or vaccinations and were HIV-negative. The CD4+ fraction was divided into a CD45RA+ naive subset and a CD45RA-negative memory subset. The genomic DNA of each subset was split evenly across several immunoSEQ plates. TCRdb's copy holds only in-frame clones and misses some; the assay was immunoSEQ multiplex PCR. The sample has approximately 2.1 million clones; about 92% are singletons. This TCR was sampled from a man aged 18 to 30 in good health. Some clones in this sample may be carry-over from other donors' samples. The specimen was naive CD4+ T cells from PBMCs. Specified subset: CD45RA+ positively selected. V usage is TRBV6-1 and J usage is TRBJ2-5; D not resolved. The CDR3 DNA sequence: TGTGCCAGCAGTGCTATGAGACACGCAGAGACCCAGTACTTC. Translation: CASSAMRHAETQYF.